Listed below are T cell receptor beta chains from one sample, sequenced in a study of vaccination and CD4 T cells after COVID-19. Each CDR3 protein gets one entry after TCRdb re-called the PCR reads with MiXCR. The table has about 6,800 distinct CDR3 sequences, approximately 31% seen once; the top ten hold 9.5% to 13%. These TCRs are of unknown antigen specificity. Specimen: CD4+ T cells from blood, cultured in vitro. The receptors were gathered from a human donor in good health. Each CDR3 is given with its conserved first and last residue. The D gene is left open where the match is weak. Clone size is given for some rows only: seen once, a few or many times, or a class if the clone is expanded.

V gene	J gene	clone size	D gene	CDR3 protein	CDR3 DNA
TRBV6-2/TRBV6-3	TRBJ1-5	NA	NA	CASSYRVRQPQHF	TGTGCCAGCAGCTACAGGGTTCGTCAGCCCCAGCATTTT
TRBV10-3	TRBJ1-2	medium-sized	NA	CAASGVGDYGYTF	TGTGCCGCCAGCGGGGTGGGAGACTATGGCTACACCTTC
TRBV7-8	TRBJ2-7	NA	NA	CASSGQFYEQYF	TGTGCCAGCTCCGGACAGTTCTACGAGCAGTACTTC
TRBV7-3	TRBJ1-2	NA	NA	CASSLMVGGAVNGYTF	TGTGCCAGCAGCTTAATGGTAGGAGGGGCAGTGAATGGCTACACCTTC
TRBV6-2/TRBV6-3	TRBJ2-7	NA	NA	CASNRGQAYEQYF	TGTGCCAGCAACCGGGGACAAGCCTACGAGCAGTACTTC
TRBV6-1	TRBJ2-7	NA	NA	CASSEALSGVRGYEQYF	TGTGCCAGCAGTGAAGCGTTAAGTGGGGTCAGGGGCTACGAGCAGTACTTC
TRBV20-1	TRBJ2-5	medium-sized	NA	CSARLEGETQYF	TGCAGTGCTAGACTAGAAGGAGAGACCCAGTACTTC
TRBV4-2	TRBJ1-2	NA	NA	CASSQIPNYGYTF	TGTGCCAGCAGCCAAATCCCTAACTATGGCTACACCTTC
TRBV6-2/TRBV6-3	TRBJ2-3	NA	NA	CASSYTRGTDTQYF	TGTGCCAGCAGTTACACTAGGGGCACAGATACGCAGTATTTT
TRBV6-4	TRBJ2-6	NA	NA	CASSDSGGSGANVLTF	TGTGCCAGCAGTGACTCAGGGGGCTCTGGGGCCAACGTCCTGACTTTC
TRBV6-1	TRBJ2-1	few	NA	CASSHEFEQFF	TGTGCCAGCAGCCATGAGTTTGAGCAGTTCTTC
TRBV20-1	TRBJ1-1	NA	NA	CSANQAGNTEAFF	TGCAGTGCTAACCAAGCAGGGAACACTGAAGCTTTCTTT
TRBV25-1	TRBJ1-2	NA	NA	CASSGGLYGYTF	TGTGCCAGCAGTGGAGGGTTATATGGCTACACCTTC
TRBV24-1	TRBJ2-1	few	NA	CATSGRGPDNEQFF	TGTGCCACCAGTGGCAGGGGTCCCGACAATGAGCAGTTCTTC
TRBV7-2	TRBJ2-5	medium-sized	NA	CASSSTRNSLETQYF	TGTGCCAGCAGCTCCACCCGGAACAGTTTAGAGACCCAGTACTTC
TRBV7-3	TRBJ1-2	NA	TRBD1	CASSQTGEANYGYTF	TGTGCCAGCAGCCAGACAGGGGAAGCTAACTATGGCTACACCTTC
TRBV6-1	TRBJ1-5	NA	NA	CASCMGGEQPQHF	TGTGCCAGCTGCATGGGAGGAGAACAGCCCCAGCATTTT
TRBV30	TRBJ2-7	NA	TRBD2	CAWSGGRSGRSYEQYF	TGTGCCTGGAGTGGCGGGCGGAGCGGGAGATCTTACGAGCAGTACTTC
TRBV7-9	TRBJ1-2	medium-sized	TRBD1	CASSGDRGGGYTF	TGTGCCAGCAGCGGTGACAGGGGTGGAGGCTACACCTTC
TRBV27	TRBJ1-5	NA	NA	CASQGTFNQPQHF	TGTGCCAGCCAGGGGACGTTTAATCAGCCCCAGCATTTT
TRBV20-1	TRBJ2-1	few	NA	CSAGEARSSYNEQFF	TGCAGTGCTGGTGAAGCGCGGAGCTCCTACAATGAGCAGTTCTTC
TRBV20-1	TRBJ1-1	few	NA	CSARETVYNEAFF	TGCAGTGCTAGAGAGACAGTGTATAATGAAGCTTTCTTT
TRBV28	TRBJ2-5	once	NA	CASSSGWETQYF	TGTGCCAGCAGTTCCGGGTGGGAGACCCAGTACTTC
TRBV20-1	TRBJ2-1	few	NA	CSAGALLRTQFF	TGCAGTGCTGGGGCACTCCTAAGGACGCAGTTCTTC
TRBV28	TRBJ2-5	NA	TRBD2	CASSLWREGGETQYF	TGTGCCAGCAGTTTATGGCGGGAGGGAGGAGAGACCCAGTACTTC
TRBV6-2/TRBV6-3	TRBJ1-5	few	TRBD1	CASSRGGQLNQPQHF	TGTGCCAGCAGTCGTGGGGGACAGCTCAATCAGCCCCAGCATTTT
TRBV11-2	TRBJ2-3	NA	NA	CASSLTIPQGTQYF	TGTGCCAGCAGCTTAACCATCCCTCAGGGGACGCAGTATTTT
TRBV7-9	TRBJ2-5	few	NA	CASSIELGVGETQYF	TGTGCCAGCAGCATAGAACTAGGGGTTGGAGAGACCCAGTACTTC
TRBV28	TRBJ1-5	NA	NA	CASSLAGNNQPQHF	TGTGCCAGCAGTTTAGCCGGGAACAATCAGCCCCAGCATTTT
TRBV28	TRBJ1-1	few	NA	CASLGGGFTEAFF	TGTGCCAGCTTGGGGGGAGGGTTCACTGAAGCTTTCTTT
TRBV20-1	TRBJ1-5	NA	TRBD1	CSASGGQGAFYSNQPQHF	TGCAGTGCTAGCGGGGGACAGGGGGCCTTTTATAGCAATCAGCCCCAGCATTTT
TRBV10-3	TRBJ2-5	NA	NA	CAISDPGTFQETQYF	TGTGCCATCAGTGACCCTGGGACGTTCCAAGAGACCCAGTACTTC
TRBV5-1	TRBJ2-5	NA	TRBD1	CASSDRVEETQYF	TGCGCCAGCTCGGACAGGGTTGAAGAGACCCAGTACTTC
TRBV21-1	TRBJ2-7	NA	NA	CASSKAGDAEGSYEQYF	TGTGCCAGCAGCAAGGCAGGGGACGCCGAGGGCTCCTACGAGCAGTACTTC
TRBV20-1	TRBJ1-6	medium-sized	TRBD1	CSATTGGSSYNSPLHF	TGCAGTGCCACCACAGGGGGTAGCTCCTATAATTCACCCCTCCACTTT
TRBV20-1	TRBJ2-3	NA	NA	CSARGSQSDTQYF	TGCAGTGCTAGAGGGTCCCAATCGGATACGCAGTATTTT
TRBV4-3	TRBJ1-6	NA	NA	CASSHGRSPLHF	TGCGCCAGCAGCCACGGGAGGTCACCCCTCCACTTT
TRBV28	TRBJ1-5	NA	NA	CASSLSGLQPQHF	TGTGCCAGCAGTTTATCTGGCCTTCAGCCCCAGCATTTT
TRBV20-1	TRBJ1-1	NA	TRBD1	CSVLGGPNTEAFF	TGCAGTGTACTAGGGGGCCCTAACACTGAAGCTTTCTTT
TRBV6-2/TRBV6-3	TRBJ2-5	few	TRBD2	CASSQREGRETQYF	TGTGCCAGCAGTCAGCGGGAGGGCCGAGAGACCCAGTACTTC